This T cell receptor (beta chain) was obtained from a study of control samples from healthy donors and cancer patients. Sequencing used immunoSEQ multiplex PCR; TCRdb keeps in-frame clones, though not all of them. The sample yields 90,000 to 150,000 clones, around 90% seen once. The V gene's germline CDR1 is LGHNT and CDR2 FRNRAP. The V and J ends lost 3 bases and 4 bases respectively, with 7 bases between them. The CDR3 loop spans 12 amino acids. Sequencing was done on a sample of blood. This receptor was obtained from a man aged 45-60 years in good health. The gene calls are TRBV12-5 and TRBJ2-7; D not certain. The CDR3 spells CASGLRVYEQYF. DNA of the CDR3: TGTGCTAGTGGTTTAAGGGTTTACGAGCAGTACTTC.